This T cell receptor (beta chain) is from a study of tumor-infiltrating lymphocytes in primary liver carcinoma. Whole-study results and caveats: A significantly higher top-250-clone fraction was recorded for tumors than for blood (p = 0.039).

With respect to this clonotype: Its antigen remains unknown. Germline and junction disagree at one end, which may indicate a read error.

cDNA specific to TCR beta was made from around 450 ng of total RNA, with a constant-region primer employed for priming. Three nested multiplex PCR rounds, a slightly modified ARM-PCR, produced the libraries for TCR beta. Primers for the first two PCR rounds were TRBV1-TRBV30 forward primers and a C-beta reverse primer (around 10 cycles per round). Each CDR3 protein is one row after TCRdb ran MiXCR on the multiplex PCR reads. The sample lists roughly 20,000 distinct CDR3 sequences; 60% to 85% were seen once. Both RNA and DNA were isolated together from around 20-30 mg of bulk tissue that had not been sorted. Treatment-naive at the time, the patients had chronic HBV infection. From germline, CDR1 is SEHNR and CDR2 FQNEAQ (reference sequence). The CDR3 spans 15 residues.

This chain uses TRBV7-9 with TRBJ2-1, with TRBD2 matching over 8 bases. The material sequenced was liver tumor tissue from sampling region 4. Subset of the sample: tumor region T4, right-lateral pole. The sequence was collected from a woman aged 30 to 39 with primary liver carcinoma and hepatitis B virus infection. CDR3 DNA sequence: TGTGCCAGCAGCTTAGGTAGCGGGACTATAGATGAGCAGTCCTTC. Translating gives CASSLGSGTIDEQSF.